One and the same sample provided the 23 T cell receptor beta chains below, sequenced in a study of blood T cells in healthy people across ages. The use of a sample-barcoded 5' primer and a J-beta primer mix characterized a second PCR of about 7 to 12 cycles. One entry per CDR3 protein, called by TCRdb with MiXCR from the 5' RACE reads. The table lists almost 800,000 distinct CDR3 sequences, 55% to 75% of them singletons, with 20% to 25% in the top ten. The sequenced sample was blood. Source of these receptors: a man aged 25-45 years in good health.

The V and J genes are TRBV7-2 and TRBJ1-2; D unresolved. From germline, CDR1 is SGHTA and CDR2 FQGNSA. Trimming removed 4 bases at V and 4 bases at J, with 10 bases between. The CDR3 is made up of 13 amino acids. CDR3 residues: CASSSLDGYGYTF. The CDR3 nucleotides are TGTGCCAGCAGCTCGCTGGATGGCTATGGCTACACCTTC.

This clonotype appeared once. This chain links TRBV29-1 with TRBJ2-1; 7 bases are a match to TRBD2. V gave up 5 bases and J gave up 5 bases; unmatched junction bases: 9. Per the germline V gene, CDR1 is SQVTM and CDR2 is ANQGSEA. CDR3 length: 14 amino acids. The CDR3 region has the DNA TGCAGCGTTTATGGGAGGGAGGGGAACAATGAGCAGTTCTTC. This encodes CSVYGREGNNEQFF.

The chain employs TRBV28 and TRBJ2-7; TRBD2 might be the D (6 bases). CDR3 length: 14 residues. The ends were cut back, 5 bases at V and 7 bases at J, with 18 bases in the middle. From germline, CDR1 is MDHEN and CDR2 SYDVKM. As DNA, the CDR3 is TGTGCCAGCAGTAACCCCGGAGGGCCGTTTGAGCAGTACTTC. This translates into CASSNPGGPFEQYF.

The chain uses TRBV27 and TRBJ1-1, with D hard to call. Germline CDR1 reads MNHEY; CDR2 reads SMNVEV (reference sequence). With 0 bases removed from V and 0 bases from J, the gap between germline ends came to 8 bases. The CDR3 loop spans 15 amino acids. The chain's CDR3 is CASSLSLGMNTEAFF. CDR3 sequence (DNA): TGTGCCAGCAGTTTATCCTTGGGGATGAACACTGAAGCTTTCTTT.

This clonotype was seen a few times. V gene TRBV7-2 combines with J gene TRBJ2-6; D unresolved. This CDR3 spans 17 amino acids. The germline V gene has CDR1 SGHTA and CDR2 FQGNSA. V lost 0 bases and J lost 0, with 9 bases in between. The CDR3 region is CASSLAIKSSGANVLTF. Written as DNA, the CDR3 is TGTGCCAGCAGCTTAGCGATCAAGAGCTCTGGGGCCAACGTCCTGACTTTC.

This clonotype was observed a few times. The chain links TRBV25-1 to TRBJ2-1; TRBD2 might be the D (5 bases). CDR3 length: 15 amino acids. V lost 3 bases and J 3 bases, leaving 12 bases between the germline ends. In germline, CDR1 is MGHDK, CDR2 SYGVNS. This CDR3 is CASSDGGRSYNEQFF. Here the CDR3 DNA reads TGTGCCAGCAGTGATGGAGGAAGAAGCTACAATGAGCAGTTCTTC.

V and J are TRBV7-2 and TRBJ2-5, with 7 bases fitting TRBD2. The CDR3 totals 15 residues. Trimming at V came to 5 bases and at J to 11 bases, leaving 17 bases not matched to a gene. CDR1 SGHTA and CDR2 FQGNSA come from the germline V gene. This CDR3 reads CASSLTSDRLHEQYF. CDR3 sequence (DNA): TGTGCCAGCAGCCTCACTAGCGATAGGCTACATGAGCAGTACTTC.

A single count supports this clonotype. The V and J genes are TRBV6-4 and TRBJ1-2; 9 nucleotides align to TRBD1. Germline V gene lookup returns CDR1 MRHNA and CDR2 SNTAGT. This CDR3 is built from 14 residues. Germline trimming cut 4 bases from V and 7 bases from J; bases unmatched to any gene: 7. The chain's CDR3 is CASSVGTGYGGYTF. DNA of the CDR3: TGTGCCAGCAGTGTAGGGACAGGGTACGGTGGCTACACCTTC.

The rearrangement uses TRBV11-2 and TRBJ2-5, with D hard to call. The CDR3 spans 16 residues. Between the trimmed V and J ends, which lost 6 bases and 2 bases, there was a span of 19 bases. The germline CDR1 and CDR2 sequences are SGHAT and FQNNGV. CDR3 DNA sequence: TGTGCCAGCAGGCAAGATCCCCTCTCCCTACAAGAGACCCAGTACTTC. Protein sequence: CASRQDPLSLQETQYF.

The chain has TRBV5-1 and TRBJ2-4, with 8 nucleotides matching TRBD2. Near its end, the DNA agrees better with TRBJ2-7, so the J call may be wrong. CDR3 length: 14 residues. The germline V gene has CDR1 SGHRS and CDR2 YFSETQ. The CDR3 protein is CASTATSGSYEQYF. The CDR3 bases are TGCGCCAGCACAGCAACTAGCGGATCCTACGAGCAGTACTTC.

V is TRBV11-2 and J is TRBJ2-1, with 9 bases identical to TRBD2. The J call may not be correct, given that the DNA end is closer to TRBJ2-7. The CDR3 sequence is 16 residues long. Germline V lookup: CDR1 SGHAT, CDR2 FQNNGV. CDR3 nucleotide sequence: TGTGCCAGCAGCTTAGATCAAAGCGGGGGGTCCTACGAGCAGTACTTC. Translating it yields CASSLDQSGGSYEQYF.

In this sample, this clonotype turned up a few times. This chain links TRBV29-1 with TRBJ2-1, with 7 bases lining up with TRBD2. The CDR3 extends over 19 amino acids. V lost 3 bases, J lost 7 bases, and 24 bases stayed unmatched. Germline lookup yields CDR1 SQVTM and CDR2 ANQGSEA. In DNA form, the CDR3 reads TGCAGCGTTGAGGGGGGGGTCTCTTCTCTTAAGCTTTATTCTAATGAGCAGTTCTTC. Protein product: CSVEGGVSSLKLYSNEQFF.

CDR3 in DNA: TGTGCCAGCAGTTACTTTACAGGGGCCCAGGAGACCCAGTACTTC. As protein: CASSYFTGAQETQYF. V and J are TRBV6-5 and TRBJ2-5; 7 nucleotides align to TRBD1. Trimming at V came to 1 base and at J to 5 bases, leaving 7 bases not matched to a gene. The germline V gene encodes CDR1 MNHEY and CDR2 SVGAGI. The CDR3 sequence is 15 residues long.

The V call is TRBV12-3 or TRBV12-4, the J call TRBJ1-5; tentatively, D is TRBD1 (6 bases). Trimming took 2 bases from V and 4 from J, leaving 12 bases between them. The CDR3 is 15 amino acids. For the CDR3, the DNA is TGTGCCAGCAGTTTACACAGGGATGGAAATCAGCCCCAGCATTTT. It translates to CASSLHRDGNQPQHF.

Here the CDR3 DNA reads TGTGCCAGCAGCAGCGAAGTAGCTAACTATGGCTACACCTTC. As protein: CASSSEVANYGYTF. The chain employs TRBV7-9 and TRBJ1-2; D uncertain. The ends were cut back, 5 bases at V and 0 bases at J, with 10 bases in the middle. Germline V gene sequence: CDR1 SEHNR, CDR2 FQNEAQ (reference sequence). The CDR3 length is 14 residues.

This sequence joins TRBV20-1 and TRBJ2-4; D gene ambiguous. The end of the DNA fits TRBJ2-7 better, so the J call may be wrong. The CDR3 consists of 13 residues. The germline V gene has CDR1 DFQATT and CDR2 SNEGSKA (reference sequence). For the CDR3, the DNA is TGCAGTGCTATCCCGGATAGCTCCTACGAGCAGTACTTC. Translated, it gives CSAIPDSSYEQYF.

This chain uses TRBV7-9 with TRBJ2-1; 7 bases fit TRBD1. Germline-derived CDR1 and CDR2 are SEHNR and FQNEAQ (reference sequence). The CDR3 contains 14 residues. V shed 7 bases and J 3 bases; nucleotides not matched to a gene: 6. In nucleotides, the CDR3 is TGTGCCAGCACGACAGGGTACGGCTACAATGAGCAGTTCTTC. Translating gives CASTTGYGYNEQFF.

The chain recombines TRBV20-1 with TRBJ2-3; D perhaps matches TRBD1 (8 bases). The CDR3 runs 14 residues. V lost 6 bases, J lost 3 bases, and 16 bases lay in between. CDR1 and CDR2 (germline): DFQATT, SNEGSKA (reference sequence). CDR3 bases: TGCAGTGCCCCCGTACAGGGGGGGACAGATACGCAGTATTTT. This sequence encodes CSAPVQGGTDTQYF.

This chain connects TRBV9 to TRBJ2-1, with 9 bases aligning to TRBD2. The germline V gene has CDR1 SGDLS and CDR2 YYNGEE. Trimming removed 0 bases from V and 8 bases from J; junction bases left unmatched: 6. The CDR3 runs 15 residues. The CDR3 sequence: CASSVGSGGRHEQFF. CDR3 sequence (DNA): TGTGCCAGCAGCGTAGGGAGCGGGGGGAGGCATGAGCAGTTCTTC.

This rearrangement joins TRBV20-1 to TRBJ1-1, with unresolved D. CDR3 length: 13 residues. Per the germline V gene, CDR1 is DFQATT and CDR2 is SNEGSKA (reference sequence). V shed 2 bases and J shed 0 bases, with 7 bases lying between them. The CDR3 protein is CSARTHMNTEAFF. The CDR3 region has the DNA TGCAGTGCTAGAACTCATATGAACACTGAAGCTTTCTTT.

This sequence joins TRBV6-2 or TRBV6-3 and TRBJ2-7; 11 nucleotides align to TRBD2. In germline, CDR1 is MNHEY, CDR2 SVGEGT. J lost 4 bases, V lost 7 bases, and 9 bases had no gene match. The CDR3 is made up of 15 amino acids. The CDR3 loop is CASIKRTSGRYEQYF. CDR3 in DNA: TGTGCCAGCATCAAACGGACTAGCGGGCGTTACGAGCAGTACTTC.

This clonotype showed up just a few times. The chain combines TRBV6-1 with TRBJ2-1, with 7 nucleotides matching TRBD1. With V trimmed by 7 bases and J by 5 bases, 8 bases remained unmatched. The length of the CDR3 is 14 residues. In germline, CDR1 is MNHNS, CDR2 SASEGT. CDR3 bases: TGTGCCAGCATTAGGCAGGGGGAGAACAATGAGCAGTTCTTC. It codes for CASIRQGENNEQFF.

CDR3 bases: TGTGCCAGCGCGGGACTGGACTACGAGCAGTACTTC. It yields the protein CASAGLDYEQYF. V gene TRBV19 combines with J gene TRBJ2-4; tentative D call: TRBD2 (6 bases). The J call could be wrong; TRBJ2-7 is a better fit for the DNA end. The CDR3 is 12 amino acids. The V gene's germline CDR1 is LNHDA and CDR2 SQIVND (reference sequence).